This section outlines one T cell receptor (beta chain) sequence together with its context. The source of the sample is a study of technical replicates of blood from a few donors. Method: immunoSEQ multiplex PCR; TCRdb's copy keeps in-frame clones and lacks some. The sample consists of about 60,000 clones, around nine tenths of them appearing once. This CDR3 spans 16 amino acids. The germline gives CDR1 SGHRS, CDR2 YFSETQ. V was shortened by 0 bases and J by 1 base, with 8 bases between the two germline ends. J is TRBJ2-6 and V is TRBV5-1; D unresolved. The receptor comes from a human donor in good health. Some clones in this sample may be carry-over from other donors' samples. The sequenced material came from PBMCs. DNA for the CDR3: TGCGCCAGCAGCTTGGCTCGGTTATCTGGGGCCAACGTCCTGACTTTC. This gives the protein CASSLARLSGANVLTF.